The 3 T cell receptor beta chains in this list originate from one sample, sequenced in a study of blood T cell repertoires in COVID-19. Here immunoSEQ multiplex PCR was the method, and the copy in TCRdb shows in-frame clones only, minus some. The profile shows approximately 190,000 clones, under 85% of them singletons. The sequenced sample consisted of peripheral blood. These receptors all stem from a man aged 55 to 70 with active or convalescent COVID-19.

This clone was picked up a small number of times. The chain is built from TRBV7-3 and TRBJ2-7; D possibly corresponds to TRBD2 (5 bases). Trimming shortened V by 5 bases and J by 2 bases, and 13 bases separated the two germline ends. This CDR3 has 14 amino acids. Germline V gene sequence: CDR1 SGHTA, CDR2 FQGTGA. Here the CDR3 DNA reads TGTGCCAGCAGCCCGGAGTCCGGGACCTACGAGCAGTACTTC. It codes for CASSPESGTYEQYF.

This rearrangement joins TRBV24-1 to TRBJ2-1; weak D call: TRBD2 (5 bases). The CDR3 has 15 amino acids. The germline CDR1 and CDR2 sequences are KGHDR and SFDVKD. V was shortened by 1 base and J by 7 bases, with 13 bases between the two germline ends. This CDR3 is CATSDLPGISNEQFF. CDR3 bases: TGTGCCACCAGTGATTTACCCGGGATTAGTAATGAGCAGTTCTTC.

The chain joins TRBV7-2 to TRBJ2-7, with a weak D call TRBD1 (5 bases). Germline-derived CDR1 and CDR2 are SGHTA and FQGNSA. CDR3 length equals 13 residues. V lost 3 bases, J lost 3 bases, and 9 bases lay in between. The CDR3 region has the DNA TGTGCCAGCAGCTTGGGGCGTCGCTACGAGCAGTACTTC. It translates to CASSLGRRYEQYF.